The 5 T cell receptor beta chains given below trace back to one sample, sequenced in a study of T cell responses to AZD1222 COVID-19 vaccine. This table comes from immunoSEQ multiplex PCR, and its TCRdb copy is limited to in-frame clones, with some not included. The sample yields about 79,000 clones, more than 75% seen once. Sequenced material: peripheral blood, taken on day 0 of AZD1222 vaccination. These TCRs come from an adult in good health.

Only one count was recorded for this clone. This chain joins TRBV5-8 and TRBJ2-6; no firm D call. From germline, CDR1 is SGHTS and CDR2 YDEGEE. Trimming removed 2 bases from V and 0 bases from J, with 6 bases in between. This CDR3 is 15 amino acids long. The CDR3: CASSLRISGANVLTF. Here the CDR3 DNA reads TGTGCCAGCAGCTTACGGATCTCTGGGGCCAACGTCCTGACTTTC.

The chain has TRBV27 and TRBJ1-5; TRBD1 agrees at 9 bases. V gave up 3 bases and J gave up 3 bases; unmatched junction bases: 3. This CDR3 region has 15 residues. Germline CDR1 MNHEY, CDR2 SMNVEV (reference sequence). Here the CDR3 DNA reads TGTGCCAGCAGTTTGACAGGGGGTTCCAATCAGCCCCAGCATTTT. As protein: CASSLTGGSNQPQHF.

The DNA for the CDR3 is TGTGCCAGCACTAAGGTCAATAATAATTCACCCCTCCACTTT. Its protein product is CASTKVNNNSPLHF. This chain connects TRBV6-5 to TRBJ1-6; D call uncertain. The V gene lost 7 bases and the J gene lost 5 bases, with 12 bases spanning the gap. Germline CDR1 reads MNHEY; CDR2 reads SVGAGI. This CDR3 has 14 residues.

This clone was counted between two and nine times. The chain carries TRBV27 and TRBJ2-7; D gene uncertain. Germline values: CDR1 MNHEY, CDR2 SMNVEV (reference sequence). Deletions cut 3 bases from V and 0 bases from J, with 6 bases between. The CDR3 has 13 residues. Here the CDR3 reads CASSFVPSYEQYF. The DNA for the CDR3 is TGTGCCAGCAGTTTTGTCCCCTCCTACGAGCAGTACTTC.

V gene TRBV2 combines with J gene TRBJ1-6; 8 bases line up with TRBD1. Germline V gene lookup returns CDR1 SNHLY and CDR2 FYNNEI. The CDR3 extends over 14 amino acids. V shed 10 bases and J 5 bases; nucleotides not matched to a gene: 7. The CDR3 is CATAGQGNNSPLHF. The CDR3 bases are TGTGCCACCGCCGGACAGGGTAATAATTCACCCCTCCACTTT.